The TCR beta chain described here comes from a study of blood T cell repertoires in COVID-19. Profiled with immunoSEQ multiplex PCR; TCRdb holds only in-frame clones, not every one. The sample records a few hundred thousand clones, 90% to 95% being singletons. The CDR3 totals 12 residues. Per germline, CDR1 SQVTM and CDR2 ANQGSEA. The V end lost 6 bases, the J end lost 1 base, and 7 bases lay between the germline ends. This sequence joins TRBV29-1 and TRBJ2-4; D is undetermined. This sequence was found in a woman between 40 and 55 years old who had been exposed to COVID-19. Sequencing was carried out using PBMCs or T cells enriched from blood (not recorded which). CDR3 coding DNA: TGCAGCGTGACCGGGGCCAAAAACATTCAGTACTTC. Its translation: CSVTGAKNIQYF.